Sequencing of this T cell receptor (beta chain) was carried out in a study of T-cell reconstitution after alpha-beta-depleted transplantation in children. Trimming took off 0 bases at V and 6 bases at J, with 16 bases between the two ends. This CDR3 has 15 amino acids. Germline-derived CDR1 and CDR2 are SGHRS and YFSETQ. The authors prepared the TCRbeta library with unique molecular identifiers. TCRdb re-called the PCR reads with MiXCR, one entry per CDR3 protein. Of some 340,000 distinct CDR3 sequences in the sample, 10% to 13% are singletons; the top ten hold around 2.5%. This clonotype was seen a handful of times.

The sequence was obtained from a human donor who donated a stem cell graft to a child with acute lymphoblastic leukemia. The gene calls are TRBV5-1 and TRBJ2-7, with D perhaps matching TRBD1 (5 bases). The sample here was PBMCs from the stem cell graft donor, taken from the stem cell graft. Here the CDR3 reads CASSLVSSTASEQYF. The CDR3 DNA follows: TGCGCCAGCAGCTTGGTTTCGTCGACAGCCTCCGAGCAGTACTTC.